The 15 T cell receptor beta chains in this list originate from one sample, sequenced in a study of regulatory T cells in long-lasting Graves disease. Time point indicated: newly diagnosed GD, antithyroid drugs for less than 3 months. RNA extracted from PBMCs served as the sequencing template. For TCR beta, libraries came from iRepertoire HTBI primers and Arm-PCR of CDR3 regions. TCRdb re-called the multiplex PCR reads with MiXCR, one entry per CDR3 protein. The profile shows 400,000 to 500,000 distinct CDR3 sequences, about 14% of them singletons. These data are also associated with another study on T cells in Graves' hyperthyroidism and ophthalmopathy.

The specimen was peripheral blood mononuclear cells (PBMCs), collected at new diagnosis, from a patient treated with antithyroid drugs. These receptors all stem from a woman in her forties or fifties with Graves disease.

In this sample, this clonotype turned up a few times. J is TRBJ2-3 and V is TRBV9, with 9 positions matching TRBD2. Losses at the gene ends were 0 bases for V and 5 bases for J; bases not matched to a gene: 10. The CDR3 sequence is 17 residues long. Germline lookup yields CDR1 SGDLS and CDR2 YYNGEE. CDR3 protein: CASSVVGLAGLGDTQYF. CDR3 nucleotide sequence: TGTGCCAGCAGCGTAGTGGGCCTAGCGGGATTGGGAGATACGCAGTATTTT.

This clonotype was seen at least ten times. The chain combines TRBV12-3 or TRBV12-4 with TRBJ1-5, with 10 nucleotides matching TRBD1. This CDR3 comprises 14 residues. The ends lost 5 bases at V and 5 bases at J; junction bases unmatched: 3. The CDR3 protein is CASSPDRGHQPQHF. The CDR3 nucleotides are TGTGCCAGCAGTCCCGACAGGGGGCATCAGCCCCAGCATTTT.

This clonotype appeared many times. This chain uses TRBV5-1 with TRBJ2-3, with 9 bases aligning to TRBD2. The CDR3 has 14 residues. CDR1 is SGHRS and CDR2 is YFSETQ in the germline V gene. Trimming cost V 4 bases and J 1 base; bases outside gene matches: 1. This CDR3 reads CASSRLAGTDTQYF. As DNA, the CDR3 is TGCGCCAGCAGCCGACTAGCGGGCACAGATACGCAGTATTTT.

This chain joins TRBV28 and TRBJ1-4; no clear D gene. Per germline, CDR1 MDHEN and CDR2 SYDVKM. The CDR3 contains 14 residues. The CDR3 protein is CPTSIRPIGEKLFF. Written as DNA, the CDR3 is TGTCCCACCTCGATAAGGCCGATAGGTGAAAAACTGTTTTTT. The variable domain in full, with the rest retrieved from reference TRBV28 and TRBJ1-4, is DVKVTQSSRYLVKRTGEKVFLECVQDMDHENMFWYRQDPGLGLRLIYFSYDVKMKEKGDIPEGYSVSREKKERFSLILESASTNQTSMYLCPTSIRPIGEKLFFGSGTQLSVL.

This clonotype was seen ten or more times. The chain uses TRBV5-6 and TRBJ1-5; D perhaps matches TRBD1 (6 bases). CDR3 length: 17 amino acids. Germline V lookup: CDR1 SGHDT, CDR2 YYEEEE. Trimming took 4 bases from V and 0 from J, leaving 17 bases between them. CDR3 loop: CASSHKKRTDSNQPQHF. In DNA, the CDR3 is TGTGCCAGCAGCCATAAGAAACGGACAGATAGCAATCAGCCCCAGCATTTT.

This clonotype was seen a handful of times. The genes are TRBV28 and TRBJ2-4; no definite D call. This CDR3 is 15 amino acids long. V was trimmed by 2 bases and J by 0 bases, leaving 8 bases between them. Germline V CDR1 and CDR2: MDHEN, SYDVKM. The CDR3 loop is CASSLVQIAKNIQYF. In nucleotides, the CDR3 is TGTGCCAGCAGTTTAGTCCAAATAGCCAAAAACATTCAGTACTTC. Using reference TRBV28 and TRBJ2-4 for the parts outside the CDR3, the full variable domain is DVKVTQSSRYLVKRTGEKVFLECVQDMDHENMFWYRQDPGLGLRLIYFSYDVKMKEKGDIPEGYSVSREKKERFSLILESASTNQTSMYLCASSLVQIAKNIQYFGAGTRLSVL.

CDR3 protein: CASSIGPSTVSNQPQHF. DNA of the CDR3: TGTGCCAGTAGTATAGGGCCCTCTACAGTTAGCAATCAGCCCCAGCATTTT. The rearrangement joins TRBV19 to TRBJ1-5; D gene uncertain. V was cut by 1 base and J by 0 bases, with 13 bases left in between. This CDR3 is 17 amino acids long. Germline lookup yields CDR1 LNHDA and CDR2 SQIVND (reference sequence).

In this sample, this clonotype turned up a few times. This chain joins TRBV3-1 and TRBJ1-6; no firm D call. The length of the CDR3 is 16 residues. CDR1 is LGHDT, CDR2 YNNKEL, per germline (reference sequence). Deletions cut 4 bases from V and 12 bases from J, with 22 bases between. In DNA, the CDR3 is TGTGCCAGCAGCCCCCTGATCAGGAAATTAGTCGTACCCCTCCACTTT. As protein: CASSPLIRKLVVPLHF.

This clonotype has ten or more counts. The rearrangement joins TRBV2 to TRBJ2-6; 7 bases match TRBD2. From germline, CDR1 is SNHLY and CDR2 FYNNEI. V lost 7 bases and J lost 4; bases outside the gene matches: 10. The CDR3 consists of 16 residues. This CDR3 reads CASKGGIYSGANVLTF. CDR3 DNA: TGTGCCAGCAAGGGAGGGATTTACTCGGGGGCCAACGTCCTGACTTTC.

This clonotype was seen many times. V is TRBV29-1 and J is TRBJ2-7; tentatively, D is TRBD2 (5 bases). Germline CDR1 reads SQVTM; CDR2 reads ANQGSEA. Trimming removed 4 bases from V and 0 bases from J, with 7 bases in between. The CDR3 consists of 12 residues. CDR3 sequence (DNA): TGCAGCGTTGCCGGGAACTCCTACGAGCAGTACTTC. It is translated as CSVAGNSYEQYF.

This clonotype occurred many times. The chain is built from TRBV20-1 and TRBJ2-7; 9 bases are shared with TRBD1. After removal of 8 bases from V and 5 bases from J, the junction contained 10 bases not matched to a gene. Germline CDR1 reads DFQATT; CDR2 reads SNEGSKA (reference sequence). The CDR3 contains 13 residues. CDR3 sequence: CSTTQGAVDEQYF. CDR3 sequence (DNA): TGCAGTACAACACAGGGGGCGGTCGACGAGCAGTACTTC.

The rearrangement links TRBV7-2 to TRBJ1-1; 8 bases agree with TRBD1. The J segment lost 2 bases and the V segment lost 5 bases, leaving 7 bases of the junction unmatched. Germline V CDR1 and CDR2: SGHTA, FQGNSA. The CDR3 runs to 15 residues. CDR3 region: CASSPRTGLNTEAFF. CDR3 coding DNA: TGTGCCAGCAGCCCCCGGACAGGGCTAAACACTGAAGCTTTCTTT.

This clonotype was detected many times. CDR3 sequence reads: CSARVGKQGVVGQFF. DNA of the CDR3: TGCAGTGCTAGAGTGGGGAAACAGGGGGTGGTTGGGCAGTTCTTC. The rearrangement links TRBV20-1 to TRBJ2-1, with 8 bases matching TRBD1. Per the germline V gene, CDR1 is DFQATT and CDR2 is SNEGSKA (reference sequence). V dropped 1 base and J dropped 12; count of bases not matched to a gene: 14. The CDR3 consists of 15 residues.

This clonotype has a count of ten or more. The chain recombines TRBV28 with TRBJ1-5, with unresolved D. The CDR3 is made up of 14 amino acids. Germline assignment: CDR1 MDHEN and CDR2 SYDVKM. The V and J ends lost 1 base and 7 bases respectively, with 11 bases between them. CDR3 protein: CASSLLSGWQPQHF. The CDR3 DNA follows: TGTGCCAGCAGTTTATTGAGTGGCTGGCAGCCCCAGCATTTT.

The chain joins TRBV10-3 to TRBJ2-2; D is undetermined. Germline V gene data show CDR1 as ENHRY and CDR2 as SYGVKD. Trimming took off 4 bases at V and 6 bases at J, with 9 bases between the two ends. The CDR3 is 13 residues long. CDR3 amino acids: CAISVGASGELFF. As DNA, the CDR3 is TGTGCCATCAGTGTAGGAGCGTCCGGGGAGCTGTTTTTT.